A selection of T cell receptor beta chains follows, all from one sample in a study of OX40 agonist ivuxolimab in advanced cancers. Repertoires were generated with immunoSEQ multiplex PCR, while TCRdb's copy carries only in-frame clones and drops some. The sample has tens of thousands of clones; roughly 91% are singletons. The sample in question was CD4+ or CD8+ T cells sorted from blood, obtained in a trial of the OX40 agonist ivuxolimab. The receptors originated from an adult with an advanced solid tumor such as melanoma, head and neck, liver or kidney cancer. Each CDR3 is given with its conserved first and last residue. The D gene is left open where the match is weak. Expanded clones get a size class; other rows say once, few or many, or leave the size out.

clone_size,v_call,j_call,d_call,cdr3_nt,cdr3_aa
.,TRBV30,TRBJ2-7,.,TGTGCCTGGAGTCAAAGCTACGAGCAGTACTTC,CAWSQSYEQYF
.,TRBV28,TRBJ1-5,.,TGTGCCAGCAGTTTTGGGAGCAGACAGCCCCAGCATTTT,CASSFGSRQPQHF
.,TRBV7-9,TRBJ2-7,.,TGTGCCAGCAGCTCTGGCCGTTACGAGCAGTACTTC,CASSSGRYEQYF
.,TRBV6-6,TRBJ2-7,TRBD2,TGTGCCAGCACCGGACTAGCGGGAAACTCCTACGAGCAGTACTTC,CASTGLAGNSYEQYF
.,TRBV4-2,TRBJ2-1,.,TGTGCCAGCAGCCAAGCGGGCCCCAACAATGAGCAGTTCTTC,CASSQAGPNNEQFF
.,TRBV7-9,TRBJ2-2,.,TGTGCCAGCATTTTCAGTGGGGAGCTGTTTTTT,CASIFSGELFF
.,TRBV28,TRBJ2-3,TRBD1,TGTGCCAGCAGTGGGGGACAGGAAGTCACAGATACGCAGTATTTT,CASSGGQEVTDTQYF
.,TRBV6-5,TRBJ2-7,TRBD1,TGTGCCAGCAGTTACGGGACAGGCTGGACCTACGAGCAGTACTTC,CASSYGTGWTYEQYF
.,TRBV27,TRBJ2-7,TRBD2,TGTGCCAGCAGTTTCACGGCTAGCGGGAGTTCACTCGTCGACGAGCAGTACTTC,CASSFTASGSSLVDEQYF
.,TRBV28,TRBJ2-7,.,TGTGCCAGCAGAACCTTGGGCTACGAGCAGTACTTC,CASRTLGYEQYF
.,TRBV11-2,TRBJ2-7,.,TGTGCCAGCAGCTCAGGGGGGTACCTCTACGAGCAGTACTTC,CASSSGGYLYEQYF
.,TRBV28,TRBJ2-2,TRBD2,TGTGCCAGCAGCACCTGGGGAGGGACTAGCGGACTTCTTTGGGAGCTGTTTTTT,CASSTWGGTSGLLWELFF
.,TRBV11-2,TRBJ1-4,TRBD1,TGTGCCAGCAGCTATACAGGGGGCCTCTCTAATGAAAAACTGTTTTTT,CASSYTGGLSNEKLFF
.,TRBV11-2,TRBJ2-1,.,TGTGCCAGCAGCTTGGGCGGCTCCGAGCAGTTCTTC,CASSLGGSEQFF
.,TRBV29-1,TRBJ1-1,.,TGCAGCGCCATTTCAATGAACACTGAAGCTTTCTTT,CSAISMNTEAFF
.,TRBV18,TRBJ2-1,.,TGTGCCAGCACGCAGGGTTACAATGAGCAGTTCTTC,CASTQGYNEQFF
.,TRBV4-2,TRBJ2-1,.,TGTGCCAGCAGCCAAGGTACGGGGAGGCAGTTCTTC,CASSQGTGRQFF
.,TRBV7-6,TRBJ2-3,.,TGTGCCAGCAGCTTAGGCGGGGCCTACGATACGCAGTATTTT,CASSLGGAYDTQYF
.,TRBV15,TRBJ2-7,TRBD1,TGTGCCACCGGGGCAGGGGGCTCCTACGAGCAGTACTTC,CATGAGGSYEQYF
.,TRBV27,TRBJ2-7,.,TGTGCCAGCAGTTTCCTCGGGACGTACTCCTACGAGCAGTACTTC,CASSFLGTYSYEQYF
.,TRBV28,TRBJ2-7,TRBD2,TGTGCCAGCAGCTCGGGACTAGCGGGCTACGAGCAGTACTTC,CASSSGLAGYEQYF
.,TRBV4-2,TRBJ2-7,TRBD2,TGTGCCAGCAGCCAAGAGGCTAGCGGGGCTGCCTACGAGCAGTACTTC,CASSQEASGAAYEQYF
.,TRBV19,TRBJ1-3,.,TGTGCCAGTAGTATATCGGCGGGAAACACCATATATTTT,CASSISAGNTIYF
.,TRBV6-5,TRBJ2-7,.,TGTGCCAGCAGTTCTTACTACGAGCAGTACTTC,CASSSYYEQYF
once,TRBV2,TRBJ2-1,TRBD1,TGTGCCAGCTCCGACGTTTCAGGGGGTGAGGGGAATGAGCAGTTCTTC,CASSDVSGGEGNEQFF
.,TRBV5-4,TRBJ2-7,TRBD2,TGTGCCAGCAGCTTTGGCGGGAGCTCCTACGAGCAGTACTTC,CASSFGGSSYEQYF
once,TRBV19,TRBJ2-7,TRBD1,TGTGCCAGTAGCTATTCGGGACAGGGATTCTACGAGCAGTACTTC,CASSYSGQGFYEQYF